One sample yielded the 17 T cell receptor beta chains listed below, sequenced in a study of blood T cells in healthy people across ages. The use of a sample-barcoded 5' primer and a J-beta primer mix characterized a second PCR of about 7 to 12 cycles. In TCRdb, the 5' RACE reads were re-called with MiXCR into one record per CDR3 protein. The table includes about 800,000 distinct CDR3 sequences, around 25% detected once. These same data were also listed under a study on T cells of mothers and their children.

The sample consisted of blood. These receptors originate from a boy aged 10-17 years in good health.

This clonotype was seen a handful of times. This chain joins TRBV5-1 and TRBJ1-6, with TRBD1 identical over 8 bases. The germline V gene encodes CDR1 SGHRS and CDR2 YFSETQ. The CDR3 contains 16 residues. V shed 0 bases, J shed 7 bases, and the junction held 6 bases outside the gene matches. CDR3 in amino acids: CASSLGGQGSNSPLHF. CDR3 coding DNA: TGCGCCAGCAGCTTGGGAGGACAGGGTTCAAATTCACCCCTCCACTTT.

The chain combines TRBV2 with TRBJ1-2; D is unresolved. The CDR3 totals 14 residues. Germline CDR1 is SNHLY and CDR2 is FYNNEI. Trimming took off 1 base at V and 8 bases at J, with 14 bases between the two ends. The DNA of the CDR3 is TGTGCCAGCAGTGAAGGTTGGGCAGTGGAGGGCTACACCTTC. Protein sequence: CASSEGWAVEGYTF.

The rearrangement joins TRBV5-1 to TRBJ1-5; D is possibly TRBD1 (6 bases). The CDR3 runs to 15 residues. Trimming cost V 4 bases and J 6 bases, with 17 bases left between them. Germline assignment: CDR1 SGHRS and CDR2 YFSETQ. The CDR3 region has the DNA TGCGCCAGCAGCCCCACGGGGGGGGCGGGTCAGCCCCAGCATTTT. It is translated as CASSPTGGAGQPQHF. Based on the CDR3 plus reference TRBV5-1 and TRBJ1-5, the full variable domain is KAGVTQTPRYLIKTRGQQVTLSCSPISGHRSVSWYQQTPGQGLQFLFEYFSETQRNKGNFPGRFSGRQFSNSRSEMNVSTLELGDSALYLCASSPTGGAGQPQHFGDGTRLSIL.

The chain uses TRBV9 and TRBJ1-1; D perhaps matches TRBD1 (5 bases). The CDR3 length is 14 residues. Germline lookup yields CDR1 SGDLS and CDR2 YYNGEE. V was pared by 0 bases and J by 5 bases, with 11 bases between. The CDR3 region has the DNA TGTGCCAGCAGCGTAGGCCCTCAGGGTACTGAAGCTTTCTTT. This sequence encodes CASSVGPQGTEAFF.

This chain uses TRBV6-5 with TRBJ2-4; 10 bases are a match to TRBD2. Germline loops: CDR1 MNHEY, CDR2 SVGAGI. The ends lost 6 bases at V and 12 bases at J; junction bases unmatched: 17. The CDR3 is made up of 16 amino acids. The CDR3 sequence: CASRPTSGASVGGQYF. CDR3 bases: TGTGCCAGCAGGCCTACTAGCGGGGCCTCCGTGGGGGGTCAGTACTTC.

This chain connects TRBV29-1 to TRBJ2-1; D remains ambiguous. Germline V gives CDR1 SQVTM, CDR2 ANQGSEA. The ends were cut back, 3 bases at V and 6 bases at J, with 15 bases in the middle. The CDR3 is made up of 14 amino acids. DNA of the CDR3: TGCAGCGTTGATTCGGATATGTTGGGCAATGAGCAGTTCTTC. This sequence encodes CSVDSDMLGNEQFF.

This clonotype was seen more than once but under ten times. This sequence joins TRBV20-1 and TRBJ2-1; 11 bases are a match to TRBD2. The J call may be in error: the DNA end matches TRBJ2-7 better. In germline, CDR1 is DFQATT, CDR2 SNEGSKA (reference sequence). The CDR3 is made up of 17 amino acids. CDR3 coding DNA: TGCAGTGCTAGAGATCCTAGACTAGCGGGGAACTCCTACGAGCAGTACTTC. It encodes CSARDPRLAGNSYEQYF.

In this sample, this clonotype turned up a few times. At one of its ends the junction is not consistent with the germline gene, which may arise from a read error. The chain couples TRBV5-1 to TRBJ2-5; perhaps TRBD2 as D (5 bases). The CDR3 sequence is 11 residues long. Germline V lookup: CDR1 SGHRS, CDR2 YFSETQ. CDR3 amino acids: CAGSFGVWRFF. CDR3 DNA: TGCGCCGGCAGCTTCGGGGTGTGGCGGTTCTTC. The whole variable domain, remainder taken from reference TRBV5-1 and TRBJ2-5, is KAGVTQTPRYLIKTRGQQVTLSCSPISGHRSVSWYQQTPGQGLQFLFEYFSETQRNKGNFPGRFSGRQFSNSRSEMNVSTLELGDSALYLCAGSFGVWRFFGPGTRLLVL.

This chain links TRBV12-3 or TRBV12-4 with TRBJ2-3; D might be TRBD2 (6 bases). This CDR3 is 14 amino acids long. V shed 7 bases and J shed 0 bases, with 11 bases lying between them. CDR3 region: CASTGTRSTDTQYF. CDR3 nucleotide sequence: TGTGCCAGCACAGGGACTCGGAGCACAGATACGCAGTATTTT.

The rearrangement links TRBV7-2 to TRBJ2-7, with TRBD2 matching 10 bases. The junction had 4 bases not matched to a gene; V was cut back by 5 bases and J by 6 bases. Germline values: CDR1 SGHTA, CDR2 FQGNSA. The CDR3 sequence is 13 residues long. CDR3 DNA: TGTGCCAGCAGCCTGCAGCGGGAGGGCGAGCAGTACTTC. This translates into CASSLQREGEQYF.

This clonotype was recorded only once. This chain connects TRBV12-3 or TRBV12-4 to TRBJ2-5; TRBD1 matches 9 bases. The length of the CDR3 is 15 residues. The trim removed 6 bases at V and 1 base at J, leaving 6 bases unmatched. CDR3 residues: CASSGGQGTQETQYF. The CDR3 DNA reads as TGTGCCAGCAGCGGCGGACAGGGGACCCAAGAGACCCAGTACTTC.

The V gene is TRBV4-1, the J gene TRBJ2-7; perhaps TRBD2 as D (5 bases). Trimming took off 5 bases at V and 5 bases at J, with 13 bases between the two ends. The CDR3 length is 13 residues. The germline V gene has CDR1 MGHRA and CDR2 YSYEKL. The CDR3 is CASSYGDFDEQYF. The CDR3 nucleotides read TGCGCCAGCAGCTACGGGGATTTCGACGAGCAGTACTTC.

The rearrangement uses TRBV27 and TRBJ2-3; the D is unclear. This CDR3 comprises 15 residues. Germline V gene data show CDR1 as MNHEY and CDR2 as SMNVEV (reference sequence). V dropped 0 bases and J dropped 2 bases, with 9 bases sitting between them. DNA for the CDR3: TGTGCCAGCAGTTTATCGGGGTGGATCACAGATACGCAGTATTTT. Translating gives CASSLSGWITDTQYF.

The genes are TRBV28 and TRBJ2-6, with 7 bases fitting TRBD1. The germline V gene encodes CDR1 MDHEN and CDR2 SYDVKM. The length of the CDR3 is 16 residues. With V trimmed by 8 bases and J by 0 bases, 7 bases remained unmatched. The DNA for the CDR3 is TGTGCCAGCGCAAAGACAGGGCTCTCTGGGGCCAACGTCCTGACTTTC. Its translation is CASAKTGLSGANVLTF.

The sample holds one count of this clonotype. The rearrangement uses TRBV6-5 and TRBJ1-6; 7 bases are shared with TRBD1. CDR3 length: 15 amino acids. V shed 0 bases and J 9 bases; nucleotides not matched to a gene: 5. From germline, CDR1 is MNHEY and CDR2 SVGAGI. Here the CDR3 reads CASSYSRGRGSPLHF. The CDR3 region has the DNA TGTGCCAGCAGTTACTCGAGGGGGCGAGGTTCACCCCTCCACTTT.

This chain joins TRBV10-3 and TRBJ1-2; D is perhaps TRBD1 (6 bases). Germline CDR1 ENHRY, CDR2 SYGVKD. The CDR3 length is 15 residues. V dropped 2 bases and J dropped 4 bases, with 14 bases sitting between them. The DNA of the CDR3 is TGTGCCATCAGTGAGGTTACAGGGCCGAGCTATGGCTACACCTTC. Its translation is CAISEVTGPSYGYTF.

This clonotype came up many times. The rearrangement joins TRBV12-3 or TRBV12-4 to TRBJ2-7; D is possibly TRBD1 or TRBD2 (5 bases each). There are 13 residues in the CDR3. Trimming took 3 bases from V and 4 from J, leaving 10 bases between them. CDR3 sequence: CASSFGTVYEQYF. The CDR3 nucleotides are TGTGCCAGCAGTTTCGGGACGGTATACGAGCAGTACTTC.